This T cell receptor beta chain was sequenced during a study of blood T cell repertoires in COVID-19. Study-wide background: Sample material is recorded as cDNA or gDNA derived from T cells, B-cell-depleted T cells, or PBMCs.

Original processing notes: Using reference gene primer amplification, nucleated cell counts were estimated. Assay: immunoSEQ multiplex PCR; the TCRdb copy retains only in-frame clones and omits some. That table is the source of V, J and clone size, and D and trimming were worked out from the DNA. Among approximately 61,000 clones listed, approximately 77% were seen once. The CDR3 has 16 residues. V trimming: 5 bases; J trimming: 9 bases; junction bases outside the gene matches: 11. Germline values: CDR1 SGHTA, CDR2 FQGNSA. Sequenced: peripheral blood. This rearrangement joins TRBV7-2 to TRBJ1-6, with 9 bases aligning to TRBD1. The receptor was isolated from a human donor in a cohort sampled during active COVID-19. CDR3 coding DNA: TGTGCCAGCAGCCCGATGGGGACAGGGAGTGGTTCACCCCTCCACTTT. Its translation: CASSPMGTGSGSPLHF.